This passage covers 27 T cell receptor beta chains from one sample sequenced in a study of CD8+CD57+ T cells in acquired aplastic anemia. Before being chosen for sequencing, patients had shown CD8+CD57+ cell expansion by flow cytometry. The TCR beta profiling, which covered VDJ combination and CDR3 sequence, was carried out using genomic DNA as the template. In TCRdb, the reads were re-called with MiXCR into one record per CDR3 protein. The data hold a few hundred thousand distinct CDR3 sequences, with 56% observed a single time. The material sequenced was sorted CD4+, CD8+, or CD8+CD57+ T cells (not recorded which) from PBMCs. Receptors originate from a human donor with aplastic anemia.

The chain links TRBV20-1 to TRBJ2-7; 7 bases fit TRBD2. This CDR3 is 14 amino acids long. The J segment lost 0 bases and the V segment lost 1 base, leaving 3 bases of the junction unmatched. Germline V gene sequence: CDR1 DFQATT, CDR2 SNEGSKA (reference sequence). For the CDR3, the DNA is TGCAGTGCTAGAGGACCTAGCGGCTCCTACGAGCAGTACTTC. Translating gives CSARGPSGSYEQYF.

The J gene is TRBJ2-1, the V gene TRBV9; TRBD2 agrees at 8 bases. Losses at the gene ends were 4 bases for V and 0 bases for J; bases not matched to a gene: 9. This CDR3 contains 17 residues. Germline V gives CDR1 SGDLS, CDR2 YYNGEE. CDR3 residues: CASSPTSGEGSYNEQFF. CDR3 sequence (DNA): TGTGCCAGCAGCCCTACTAGCGGTGAGGGCTCCTACAATGAGCAGTTCTTC. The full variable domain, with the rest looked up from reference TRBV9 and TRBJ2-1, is DSGVTQTPKHLITATGQRVTLRCSPRSGDLSVYWYQQSLDQGLQFLIQYYNGEERAKGNILERFSAQQFPDLHSELNLSSLELGDSALYFCASSPTSGEGSYNEQFFGPGTRLTVL.

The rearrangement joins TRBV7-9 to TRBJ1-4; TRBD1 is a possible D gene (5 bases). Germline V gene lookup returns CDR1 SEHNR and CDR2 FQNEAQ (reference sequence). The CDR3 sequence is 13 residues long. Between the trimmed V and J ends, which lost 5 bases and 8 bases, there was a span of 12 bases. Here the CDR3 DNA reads TGTGCCAGCAGCCGGGACGGACGAGAAAAACTGTTTTTT. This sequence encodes CASSRDGREKLFF.

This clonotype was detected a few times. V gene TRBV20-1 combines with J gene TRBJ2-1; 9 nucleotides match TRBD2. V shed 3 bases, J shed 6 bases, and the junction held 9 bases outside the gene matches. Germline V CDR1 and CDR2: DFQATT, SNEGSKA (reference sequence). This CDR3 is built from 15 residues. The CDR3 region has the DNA TGCAGTGCTAGGGACATGACTAGCGGCACCAATGAGCAGTTCTTC. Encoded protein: CSARDMTSGTNEQFF.

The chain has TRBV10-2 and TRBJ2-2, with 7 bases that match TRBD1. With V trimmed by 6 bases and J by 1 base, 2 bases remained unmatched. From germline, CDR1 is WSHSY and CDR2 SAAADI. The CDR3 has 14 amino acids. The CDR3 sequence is CASSGTVNTGELFF. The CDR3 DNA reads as TGCGCCAGCAGCGGGACAGTGAACACCGGGGAGCTGTTTTTT.

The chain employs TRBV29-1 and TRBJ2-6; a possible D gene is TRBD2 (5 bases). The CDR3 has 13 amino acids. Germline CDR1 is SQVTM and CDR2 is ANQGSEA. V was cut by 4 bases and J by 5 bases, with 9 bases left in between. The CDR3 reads CSVAWTWANVLTF. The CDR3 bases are TGCAGCGTTGCATGGACTTGGGCCAACGTCCTGACTTTC. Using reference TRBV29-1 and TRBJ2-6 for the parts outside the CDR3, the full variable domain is SAVISQKPSRDICQRGTSLTIQCQVDSQVTMMFWYRQQPGQSLTLIATANQGSEATYESGFVIDKFPISRPNLTFSTLTVSNMSPEDSSIYLCSVAWTWANVLTFGAGSRLTVL.

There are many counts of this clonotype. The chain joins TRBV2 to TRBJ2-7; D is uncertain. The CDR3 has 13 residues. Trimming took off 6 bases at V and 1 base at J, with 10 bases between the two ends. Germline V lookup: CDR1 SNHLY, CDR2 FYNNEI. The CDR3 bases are TGTGCCAGCAGAAAGGGCCGTTCCTACGAGCAGTACTTC. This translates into CASRKGRSYEQYF.

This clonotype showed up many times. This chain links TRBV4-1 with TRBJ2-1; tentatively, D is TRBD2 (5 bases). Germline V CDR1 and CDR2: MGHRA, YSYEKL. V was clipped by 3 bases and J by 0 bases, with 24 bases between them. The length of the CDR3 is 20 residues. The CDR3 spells CASSHRAAVQIPSSYNEQFF. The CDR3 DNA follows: TGCGCCAGCAGCCATAGAGCGGCCGTACAAATCCCGAGCTCCTACAATGAGCAGTTCTTC.

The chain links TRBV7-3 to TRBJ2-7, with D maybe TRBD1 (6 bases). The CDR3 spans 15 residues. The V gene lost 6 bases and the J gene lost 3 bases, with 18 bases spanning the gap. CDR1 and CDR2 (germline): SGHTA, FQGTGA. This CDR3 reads CASRAETGLNYEQYF. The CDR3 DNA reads TGTGCCAGCAGGGCCGAGACAGGTTTGAACTACGAGCAGTACTTC. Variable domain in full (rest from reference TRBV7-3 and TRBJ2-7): GAGVSQTPSNKVTEKGKYVELRCDPISGHTALYWYRQSLGQGPEFLIYFQGTGAADDSGLPNDRFFAVRPEGSVSTLKIQRTERGDSAVYLCASRAETGLNYEQYFGPGTRLTVT.

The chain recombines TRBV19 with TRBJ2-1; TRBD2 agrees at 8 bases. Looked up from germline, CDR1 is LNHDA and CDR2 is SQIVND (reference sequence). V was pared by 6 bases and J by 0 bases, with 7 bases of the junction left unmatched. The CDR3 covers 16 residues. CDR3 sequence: CASSGGAVYSYNEQFF. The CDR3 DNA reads TGTGCCAGTAGCGGGGGGGCAGTTTACTCCTACAATGAGCAGTTCTTC.

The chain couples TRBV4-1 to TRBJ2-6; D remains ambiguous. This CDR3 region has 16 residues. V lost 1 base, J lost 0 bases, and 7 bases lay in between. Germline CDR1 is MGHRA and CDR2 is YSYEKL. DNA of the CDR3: TGCGCCAGCAGCCAAGCCCATCTCTCTGGGGCCAACGTCCTGACTTTC. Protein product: CASSQAHLSGANVLTF.

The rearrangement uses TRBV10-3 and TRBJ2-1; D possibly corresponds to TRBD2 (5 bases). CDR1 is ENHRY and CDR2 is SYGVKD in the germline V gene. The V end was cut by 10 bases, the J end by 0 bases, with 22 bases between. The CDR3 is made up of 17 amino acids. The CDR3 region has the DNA TGTGCCAGCCTTGGTGGTGACGACGGACTCTCCTACAATGAGCAGTTCTTC. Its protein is CASLGGDDGLSYNEQFF.

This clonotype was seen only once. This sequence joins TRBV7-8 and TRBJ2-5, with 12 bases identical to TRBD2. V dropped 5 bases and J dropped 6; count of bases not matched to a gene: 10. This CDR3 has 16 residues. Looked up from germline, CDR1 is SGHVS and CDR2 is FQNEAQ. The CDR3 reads CASSQDKTSGRQTQYF. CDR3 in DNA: TGTGCCAGCAGCCAAGATAAGACTAGCGGGAGACAGACCCAGTACTTC.

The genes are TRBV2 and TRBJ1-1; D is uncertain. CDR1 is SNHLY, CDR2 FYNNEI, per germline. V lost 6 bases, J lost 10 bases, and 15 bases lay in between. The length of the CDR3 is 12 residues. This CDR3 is CASRPDFLTAFF. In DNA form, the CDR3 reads TGTGCCAGCAGGCCGGATTTCCTGACAGCTTTCTTT.

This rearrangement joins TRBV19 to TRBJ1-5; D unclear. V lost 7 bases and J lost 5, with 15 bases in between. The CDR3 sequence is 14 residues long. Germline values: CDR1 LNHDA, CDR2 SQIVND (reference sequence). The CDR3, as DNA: TGTGCCAGTAAAAATCCCGAGATGGATCAGCCCCAGCATTTT. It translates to CASKNPEMDQPQHF.

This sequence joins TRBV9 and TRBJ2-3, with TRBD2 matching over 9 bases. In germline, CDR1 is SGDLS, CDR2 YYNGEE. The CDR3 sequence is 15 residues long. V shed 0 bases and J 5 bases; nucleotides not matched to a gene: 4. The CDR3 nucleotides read TGTGCCAGCAGCGTAGCAGGTAGCGGGGGAGATACGCAGTATTTT. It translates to CASSVAGSGGDTQYF.

The CDR3 is CASWGIGYTF. CDR3 DNA: TGTGCCAGTTGGGGAATTGGCTACACCTTC. The rearrangement links TRBV19 to TRBJ1-2; D uncertain. The V end was cut by 8 bases, the J end by 7 bases, with 8 bases between. CDR1 is LNHDA, CDR2 SQIVND, per germline (reference sequence). This CDR3 is built from 10 residues.

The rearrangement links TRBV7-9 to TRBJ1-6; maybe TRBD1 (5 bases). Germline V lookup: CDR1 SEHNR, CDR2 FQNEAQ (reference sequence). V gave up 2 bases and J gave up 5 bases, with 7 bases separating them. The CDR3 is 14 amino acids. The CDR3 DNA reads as TGTGCCAGCAGCTTAAGAGGGGATAATTCACCCCTCCACTTT. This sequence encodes CASSLRGDNSPLHF. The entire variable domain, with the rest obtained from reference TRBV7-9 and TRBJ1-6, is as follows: DTGVSQNPRHKITKRGQNVTFRCDPISEHNRLYWYRQTLGQGPEFLTYFQNEAQLEKSRLLSDRFSAERPKGSFSTLEIQRTEQGDSAMYLCASSLRGDNSPLHFGNGTRLTVT.

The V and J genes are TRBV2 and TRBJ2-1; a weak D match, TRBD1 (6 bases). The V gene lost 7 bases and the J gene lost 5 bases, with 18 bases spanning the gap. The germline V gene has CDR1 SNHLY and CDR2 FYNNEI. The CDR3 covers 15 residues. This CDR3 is CASMWELTGHNEQFF. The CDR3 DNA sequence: TGTGCCAGCATGTGGGAACTGACAGGACACAATGAGCAGTTCTTC.

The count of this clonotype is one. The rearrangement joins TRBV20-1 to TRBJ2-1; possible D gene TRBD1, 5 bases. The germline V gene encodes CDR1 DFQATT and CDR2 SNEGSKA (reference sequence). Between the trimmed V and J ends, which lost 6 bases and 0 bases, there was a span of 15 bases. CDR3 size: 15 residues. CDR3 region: CSAFEQELSYNEQFF. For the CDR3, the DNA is TGCAGTGCATTCGAACAGGAACTCTCCTACAATGAGCAGTTCTTC.

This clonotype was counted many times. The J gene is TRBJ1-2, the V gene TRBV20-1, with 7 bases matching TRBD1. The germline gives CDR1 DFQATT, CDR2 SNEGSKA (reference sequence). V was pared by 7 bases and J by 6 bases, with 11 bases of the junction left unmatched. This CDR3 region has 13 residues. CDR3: CSVFRTGSNGYTF. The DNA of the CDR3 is TGCAGTGTTTTTAGGACAGGTTCCAATGGCTACACCTTC.

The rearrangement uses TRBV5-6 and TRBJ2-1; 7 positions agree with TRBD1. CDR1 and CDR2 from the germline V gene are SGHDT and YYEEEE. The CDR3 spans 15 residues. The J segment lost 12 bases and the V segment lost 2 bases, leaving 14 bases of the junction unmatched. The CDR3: CASSLGTASTDTQFF. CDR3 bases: TGTGCCAGCAGCTTAGGGACAGCGAGCACAGATACGCAGTTCTTC.

The CDR3 bases are TGTGCCAGCAGCACCGCGACTAGCGGTGAGCAGTTCTTC. This sequence encodes CASSTATSGEQFF. The chain uses TRBV7-3 and TRBJ2-1; 9 positions agree with TRBD2. The CDR3 is 13 amino acids. CDR1 and CDR2 from the germline V gene are SGHTA and FQGTGA. J gave up 9 bases and V 5 bases, and 5 bases lay outside the gene matches.

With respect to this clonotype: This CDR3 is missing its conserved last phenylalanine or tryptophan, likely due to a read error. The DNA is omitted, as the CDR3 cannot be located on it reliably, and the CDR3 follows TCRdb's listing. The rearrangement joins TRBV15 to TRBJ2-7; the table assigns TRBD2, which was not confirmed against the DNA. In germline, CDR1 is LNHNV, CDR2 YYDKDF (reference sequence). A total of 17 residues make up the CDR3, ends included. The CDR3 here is CATSRDGGGGHSYERYL.

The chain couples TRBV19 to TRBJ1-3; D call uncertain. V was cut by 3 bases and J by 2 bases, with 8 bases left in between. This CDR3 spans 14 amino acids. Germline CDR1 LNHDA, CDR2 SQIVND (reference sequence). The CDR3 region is CASSIGWPGNTIYF. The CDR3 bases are TGTGCCAGTAGTATCGGGTGGCCTGGAAACACCATATATTTT.

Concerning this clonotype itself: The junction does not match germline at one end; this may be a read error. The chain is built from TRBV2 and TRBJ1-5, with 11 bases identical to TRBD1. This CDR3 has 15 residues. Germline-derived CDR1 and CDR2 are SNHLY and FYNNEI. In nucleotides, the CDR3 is TGTGCCAGTAGTGACGGGACAGGGGGTGCTCAGCCCCAGCATTTT. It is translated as CASSDGTGGAQPQHF.

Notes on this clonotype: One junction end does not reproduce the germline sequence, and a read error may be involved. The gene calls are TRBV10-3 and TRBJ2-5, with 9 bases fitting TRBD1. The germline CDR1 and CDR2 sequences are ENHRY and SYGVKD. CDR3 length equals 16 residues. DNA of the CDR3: TGTGCCAGCAGTAAAGGACAGGGGTCGGAGCAAGAGACCCAGTACTTC. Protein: CASSKGQGSEQETQYF.